The 26 T cell receptor beta chains below come from one sample, sequenced in a study of T cells in Graves' hyperthyroidism and ophthalmopathy. Amplified TCR beta CDR3 regions derived from RNA transcripts. The TCR CDR3 was amplified in a first-round RT-PCR using the HTBI primer set. In TCRdb, the multiplex PCR reads were re-called with MiXCR into one record per CDR3 protein. The sample lists hundreds of thousands of distinct CDR3 sequences, 46% occurring once. The sequenced sample consisted of peripheral blood or thyroid tissue (not recorded which). The receptors here all came from a woman under 30 with Graves' hyperthyroidism.

The chain carries TRBV29-1 and TRBJ2-6, with D uncertain. This CDR3 is 14 amino acids long. With 4 bases removed from V and 7 bases from J, the gap between germline ends came to 14 bases. Per germline, CDR1 SQVTM and CDR2 ANQGSEA. CDR3 protein: CSVVVGNGANVLTF. The CDR3 nucleotides are TGCAGCGTTGTAGTAGGAAATGGAGCCAACGTCCTGACTTTC. Drawing the rest from reference TRBV29-1 and TRBJ2-6, the complete variable domain is SAVISQKPSRDICQRGTSLTIQCQVDSQVTMMFWYRQQPGQSLTLIATANQGSEATYESGFVIDKFPISRPNLTFSTLTVSNMSPEDSSIYLCSVVVGNGANVLTFGAGSRLTVL.

CDR3 loop: CATDGSNEQFF. In DNA, the CDR3 is TGTGCCACCGACGGCAGCAATGAGCAGTTCTTC. The rearrangement uses TRBV24-1 and TRBJ2-1; D remains unclear. This CDR3 spans 11 amino acids. Looked up from germline, CDR1 is KGHDR and CDR2 is SFDVKD. V lost 9 bases, J lost 6 bases, and 8 bases lay in between.

This clonotype was counted many times. V and J are TRBV20-1 and TRBJ1-4; TRBD1 matches 9 bases. The CDR3 consists of 14 residues. J was trimmed by 4 bases and V by 3 bases; bases with no gene match: 3. The V gene's germline CDR1 is DFQATT and CDR2 SNEGSKA (reference sequence). The CDR3 DNA sequence: TGCAGTGCTAGGGGGACAGGGATTAATGAAAAACTGTTTTTT. Encoded protein: CSARGTGINEKLFF.

This clonotype has ten or more counts. This chain joins TRBV7-9 and TRBJ1-4; D not resolved. V was pared by 5 bases and J by 8 bases, with 18 bases between. The CDR3 runs to 15 residues. Looked up from germline, CDR1 is SEHNR and CDR2 is FQNEAQ (reference sequence). CDR3 coding DNA: TGTGCCAGCAGCCCCGGAGCCCACGCGGACGAAAAACTGTTTTTT. Translation: CASSPGAHADEKLFF. The whole variable domain, remainder taken from reference TRBV7-9 and TRBJ1-4, is DTGVSQNPRHKITKRGQNVTFRCDPISEHNRLYWYRQTLGQGPEFLTYFQNEAQLEKSRLLSDRFSAERPKGSFSTLEIQRTEQGDSAMYLCASSPGAHADEKLFFGSGTQLSVL.

The chain uses TRBV7-2 and TRBJ2-7, with TRBD2 identical over 7 bases. V shed 5 bases and J 3 bases; nucleotides not matched to a gene: 7. CDR1 and CDR2 from the germline V gene are SGHTA and FQGNSA. The CDR3 consists of 14 residues. This CDR3 reads CASSPGGSHYEQYF. Here the CDR3 DNA reads TGTGCCAGCAGCCCCGGGGGGTCGCACTACGAGCAGTACTTC.

In nucleotides, the CDR3 is TGTGCCAGCAAAGGGCTAGCGGGGGCAGAGACCCAGTACTTC. This sequence encodes CASKGLAGAETQYF. V usage is TRBV10-3 and J usage is TRBJ2-5; 10 positions agree with TRBD2. The trim removed 10 bases at V and 4 bases at J, leaving 9 bases unmatched. The germline gives CDR1 ENHRY, CDR2 SYGVKD. There are 14 residues in the CDR3.

CDR3 amino acids: CASSWGGSSYNSPLHF. The CDR3 DNA is TGTGCCAGCAGCTGGGGGGGTAGCTCCTATAATTCACCCCTCCACTTT. The genes are TRBV10-3 and TRBJ1-6; perhaps TRBD1 as D (5 bases). The CDR3 totals 16 residues. The ends were cut back, 10 bases at V and 0 bases at J, with 16 bases in the middle. Germline CDR1 is ENHRY and CDR2 is SYGVKD.

Comment on this clonotype: This could be a read error, since a much larger clone is one nucleotide away. Given the absence of the conserved phenylalanine or tryptophan at the CDR3 end, a read error is likely. This rearrangement joins TRBV15 to TRBJ1-1; D is unresolved. With 0 bases removed from V and 6 bases from J, the gap between germline ends came to 8 bases. Germline V gene data show CDR1 as LNHNV and CDR2 as YYDKDF (reference sequence). This CDR3 spans 13 amino acids. This CDR3 is CATSRDEVSEAFS. DNA of the CDR3: TGTGCCACCAGCAGAGATGAAGTATCTGAAGCTTTCTCT.

The genes are TRBV20-1 and TRBJ2-7; a weak D match, TRBD1 (6 bases). V gave up 0 bases and J gave up 7 bases, with 10 bases separating them. Germline V CDR1 and CDR2: DFQATT, SNEGSKA (reference sequence). This CDR3 has 12 amino acids. CDR3 bases: TGCAGTGCTAGAGATTGGGGGCAAGAGCAGTACTTC. Translation gives CSARDWGQEQYF.

The CDR3 reads CAISGVDSPGNQPQYF. In DNA form, the CDR3 reads TGTGCCATCAGTGGAGTGGACAGCCCAGGCAATCAGCCCCAGTACTTC. J is TRBJ2-5 and V is TRBV10-3, with D perhaps TRBD1 (6 bases). The CDR3 is made up of 16 amino acids. Germline V CDR1 and CDR2: ENHRY, SYGVKD. Trimming took 4 bases from V and 9 from J, leaving 24 bases between them.

This clonotype was seen only a few times. One junction end disagrees with the germline gene, perhaps due to a read error. This chain uses TRBV24-1 with TRBJ1-1; D is perhaps TRBD1 (5 bases). In germline, CDR1 is KGHDR, CDR2 SFDVKD. The CDR3 is 13 residues long. CDR3 protein: CASSYGQGTEAFF. CDR3 nucleotide sequence: TGTGCCAGCAGTTATGGCCAGGGCACTGAAGCTTTCTTT.

A remark on this clonotype: A much larger clone lies one base from this, so it may be a read error. V usage is TRBV20-1 and J usage is TRBJ2-5; weak D call: TRBD2 (5 bases). Germline V lookup: CDR1 DFQATT, CDR2 SNEGSKA (reference sequence). The CDR3 has 11 amino acids. In DNA, the CDR3 is TGCAGTGCTAGTGTGGGAGAGTCCCAGTACTTC. Its translation is CSASVGESQYF.

The V gene is TRBV20-1, the J gene TRBJ1-4, with D possibly TRBD1 on 6 matching bases. Trimming left V 2 bases short and J 0 bases short, with 10 bases between. The CDR3 sequence is 15 residues long. Germline values: CDR1 DFQATT, CDR2 SNEGSKA (reference sequence). This CDR3 is CSARPAGATNEKLFF. The CDR3, as DNA: TGCAGTGCTAGACCCGCAGGGGCAACTAATGAAAAACTGTTTTTT.

This clonotype occurred once. This sequence joins TRBV2 and TRBJ2-7, with 11 bases aligning to TRBD2. Germline V CDR1 and CDR2: SNHLY, FYNNEI. The CDR3 runs 14 residues. V was pared by 11 bases and J by 3 bases, with 9 bases of the junction left unmatched. The CDR3 DNA reads TGTGCCGGGTTTAGCGGGAGGGCCAGCTACGAGCAGTACTTC. Amino acid sequence: CAGFSGRASYEQYF.

This clonotype has a handful of counts. The rearrangement links TRBV20-1 to TRBJ2-5; 14 bases line up with TRBD2. The CDR3 runs to 14 residues. The V and J ends lost 7 bases and 2 bases, in that order; junction bases with no gene match: 3. Germline V lookup: CDR1 DFQATT, CDR2 SNEGSKA (reference sequence). The CDR3 reads CSVWTSGRQETQYF. CDR3 bases: TGCAGTGTTTGGACTAGCGGGAGGCAAGAGACCCAGTACTTC.

V gene TRBV25-1 combines with J gene TRBJ1-6; tentative D call: TRBD1 (6 bases). The CDR3 loop spans 13 amino acids. From germline, CDR1 is MGHDK and CDR2 SYGVNS. Trimming left V 9 bases short and J 8 bases short, with 14 bases between. CDR3 loop: CASQGHRDSPLHF. DNA for the CDR3: TGTGCCAGTCAAGGGCACAGGGATTCACCCCTCCACTTT.

Note on this clonotype: The CDR3 end shows no conserved phenylalanine or tryptophan, and so a read error is likely. The limits of the CDR3 on the DNA are not certain, so only TCRdb's listed CDR3 is given. The chain carries TRBV9 and TRBJ1-4; whether TRBD1, the table's D call, matches the DNA was not checked. Inclusive of both ends, the CDR3 amounts to 10 amino acids. Germline-derived CDR1 and CDR2 are SGDLS and YYNGEE. The CDR3 loop reads CASSVAGGYY.

The chain uses TRBV29-1 and TRBJ1-6, with a weak D call TRBD1 (5 bases). Per germline, CDR1 SQVTM and CDR2 ANQGSEA. V was trimmed by 7 bases and J by 7 bases, leaving 11 bases between them. There are 12 residues in the CDR3. The CDR3 reads CSAKQGNSPLHF. CDR3 sequence (DNA): TGCAGCGCGAAGCAGGGAAATTCACCCCTCCACTTT.

This clonotype was seen only a few times. The chain couples TRBV10-3 to TRBJ1-5; TRBD1 is a possible D gene (5 bases). The length of the CDR3 is 14 residues. CDR1 and CDR2 from the germline V gene are ENHRY and SYGVKD. The V gene lost 5 bases and the J gene lost 1 base, with 9 bases spanning the gap. CDR3 nucleotides: TGTGCCATCAGTCCAGGGAGCAGCAATCAGCCCCAGCATTTT. Amino acids: CAISPGSSNQPQHF.

This clonotype has only a few counts. The J gene is TRBJ1-4, the V gene TRBV5-1; D unclear. Trimming removed 1 base from V and 8 bases from J, with 9 bases in between. The V gene's germline CDR1 is SGHRS and CDR2 YFSETQ. The CDR3 is 13 residues long. CDR3 sequence (DNA): TGCGCCAGCAGCTTGTCCGAGAGAGAAAAACTGTTTTTT. Translation gives CASSLSEREKLFF.

V usage is TRBV9 and J usage is TRBJ1-4; 9 bases align to TRBD1. CDR1 and CDR2 from the germline V gene are SGDLS and YYNGEE. The ends lost 5 bases at V and 4 bases at J; junction bases unmatched: 6. The length of the CDR3 is 15 residues. The CDR3 region is CASSFGDRDNEKLFF. CDR3 sequence (DNA): TGTGCCAGCAGTTTCGGGGACAGGGATAATGAAAAACTGTTTTTT.

This clonotype was recorded many times. This rearrangement joins TRBV9 to TRBJ1-1; TRBD1 is a possible D gene (6 bases). The CDR3 extends over 13 amino acids. V was trimmed by 4 bases and J by 5 bases, leaving 12 bases between them. Germline assignment: CDR1 SGDLS and CDR2 YYNGEE. The CDR3 sequence is CASSQARGTEAFF. DNA of the CDR3: TGTGCCAGCAGCCAAGCTAGGGGGACTGAAGCTTTCTTT.

This sequence joins TRBV24-1 and TRBJ1-2; D unresolved. Trimming removed 3 bases from V and 2 bases from J, with 12 bases in between. The germline gives CDR1 KGHDR, CDR2 SFDVKD. This CDR3 is 15 amino acids long. This CDR3 is CATSDARTENYGYTF. CDR3 nucleotide sequence: TGTGCCACCAGTGATGCTAGGACGGAGAACTATGGCTACACCTTC.

The CDR3 is CAISDNSSNSPLHF. The CDR3 DNA reads TGTGCCATCAGTGATAACAGCAGTAATTCACCCCTCCACTTT. The gene calls are TRBV10-3 and TRBJ1-6; D not resolved. The CDR3 sequence is 14 residues long. Trimming removed 3 bases from V and 6 bases from J, with 9 bases in between. Per the germline V gene, CDR1 is ENHRY and CDR2 is SYGVKD.

The chain recombines TRBV7-2 with TRBJ1-1; a weak D match, TRBD1 (6 bases). This CDR3 region has 11 residues. CDR1 and CDR2 from the germline V gene are SGHTA and FQGNSA. With 3 bases removed from V and 11 bases from J, the gap between germline ends came to 10 bases. CDR3 sequence (DNA): TGTGCCAGCAGCTTCGGGACAAATGCTTTCTTT. As protein: CASSFGTNAFF.

To note about this clonotype: No conserved phenylalanine or tryptophan ends this CDR3, so it is likely a read error. The rearrangement uses TRBV7-2 and TRBJ1-1, with D tentatively TRBD1 (6 bases). The germline V and J ends were trimmed by 5 bases and 4 bases, with 14 bases remaining between them. This CDR3 region has 14 residues. In germline, CDR1 is SGHTA, CDR2 FQGNSA. CDR3 coding DNA: TGTGCCAGCAGCCACAGGGATATGGTCACTGAAGCTTTCCTT. Protein: CASSHRDMVTEAFL.